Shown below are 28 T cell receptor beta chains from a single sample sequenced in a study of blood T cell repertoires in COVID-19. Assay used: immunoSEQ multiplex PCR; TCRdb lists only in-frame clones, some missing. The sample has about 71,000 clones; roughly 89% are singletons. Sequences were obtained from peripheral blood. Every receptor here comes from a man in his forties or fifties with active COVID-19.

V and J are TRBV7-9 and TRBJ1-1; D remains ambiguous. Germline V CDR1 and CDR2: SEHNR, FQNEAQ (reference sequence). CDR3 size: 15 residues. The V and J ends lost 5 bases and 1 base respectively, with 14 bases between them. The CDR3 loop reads CASSLGVVENTEAFF. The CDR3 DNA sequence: TGTGCCAGCAGCCTCGGTGTAGTTGAGAACACTGAAGCTTTCTTT.

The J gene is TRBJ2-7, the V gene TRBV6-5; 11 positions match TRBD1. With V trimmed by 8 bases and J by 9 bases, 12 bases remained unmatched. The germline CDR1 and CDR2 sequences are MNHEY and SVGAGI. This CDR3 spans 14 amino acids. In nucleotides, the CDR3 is TGTGCCAGCGGATGGGGGACAGGGGGTATGTCGCAGTACTTC. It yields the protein CASGWGTGGMSQYF.

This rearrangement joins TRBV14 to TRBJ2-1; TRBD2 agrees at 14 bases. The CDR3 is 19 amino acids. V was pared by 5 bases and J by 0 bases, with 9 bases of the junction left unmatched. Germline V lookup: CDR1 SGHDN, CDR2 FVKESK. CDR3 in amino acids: CASSKGLAGARSSYNEQFF. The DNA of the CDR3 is TGTGCCAGCAGCAAGGGACTAGCGGGGGCGCGAAGCTCCTACAATGAGCAGTTCTTC.

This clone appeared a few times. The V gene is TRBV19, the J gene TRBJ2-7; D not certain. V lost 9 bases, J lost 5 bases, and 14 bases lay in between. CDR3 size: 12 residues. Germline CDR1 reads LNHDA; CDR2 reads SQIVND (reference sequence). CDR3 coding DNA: TGTGCCAGCGGTCCGTGGGCCCACGAGCAGTACTTC. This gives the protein CASGPWAHEQYF.

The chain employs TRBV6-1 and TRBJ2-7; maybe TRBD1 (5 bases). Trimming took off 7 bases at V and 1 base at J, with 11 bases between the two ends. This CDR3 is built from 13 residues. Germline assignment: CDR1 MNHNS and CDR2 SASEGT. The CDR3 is CASKQDISYEQYF. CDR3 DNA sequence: TGTGCCAGCAAACAGGATATTTCCTACGAGCAGTACTTC.

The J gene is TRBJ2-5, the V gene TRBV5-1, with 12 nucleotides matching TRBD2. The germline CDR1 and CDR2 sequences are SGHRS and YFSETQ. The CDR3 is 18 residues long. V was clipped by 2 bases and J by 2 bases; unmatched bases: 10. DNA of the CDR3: TGCGCCAGCAGCTTATCTAGCGGGGGGGCCGAAGGACAAGAGACCCAGTACTTC. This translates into CASSLSSGGAEGQETQYF.

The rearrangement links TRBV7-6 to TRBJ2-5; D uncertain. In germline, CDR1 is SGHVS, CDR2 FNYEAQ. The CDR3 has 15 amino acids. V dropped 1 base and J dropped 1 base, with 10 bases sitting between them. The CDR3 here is CASSLGPNSQETQYF. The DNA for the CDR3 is TGTGCCAGCAGCTTAGGTCCCAACTCCCAAGAGACCCAGTACTTC. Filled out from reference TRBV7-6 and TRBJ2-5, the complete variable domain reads GAGVSQSPRYKVTKRGQDVALRCDPISGHVSLYWYRQALGQGPEFLTYFNYEAQQDKSGLPNDRFSAERPEGSISTLTIQRTEQRDSAMYRCASSLGPNSQETQYFGPGTRLLVL.

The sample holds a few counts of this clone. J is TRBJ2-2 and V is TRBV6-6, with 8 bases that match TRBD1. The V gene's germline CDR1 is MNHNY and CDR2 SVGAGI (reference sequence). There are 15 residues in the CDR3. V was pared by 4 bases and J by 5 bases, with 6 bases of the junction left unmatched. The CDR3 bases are TGTGCCAGCAGTTTAGGACAGGGAGAAACCGGGGAGCTGTTTTTT. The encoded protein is CASSLGQGETGELFF.

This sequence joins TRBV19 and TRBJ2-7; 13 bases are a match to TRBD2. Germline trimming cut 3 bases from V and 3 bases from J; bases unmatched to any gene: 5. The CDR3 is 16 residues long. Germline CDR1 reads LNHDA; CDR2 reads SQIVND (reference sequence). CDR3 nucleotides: TGTGCCAGTAGTATGGAGAGGACTAGCGGGGGCTACGAGCAGTACTTC. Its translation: CASSMERTSGGYEQYF.

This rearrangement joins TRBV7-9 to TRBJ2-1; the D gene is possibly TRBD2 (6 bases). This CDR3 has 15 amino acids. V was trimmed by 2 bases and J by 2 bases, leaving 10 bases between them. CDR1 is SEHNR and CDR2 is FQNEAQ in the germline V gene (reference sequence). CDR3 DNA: TGTGCCAGCAGCTTACCCGGACTACCCTACAATGAGCAGTTCTTC. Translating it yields CASSLPGLPYNEQFF.

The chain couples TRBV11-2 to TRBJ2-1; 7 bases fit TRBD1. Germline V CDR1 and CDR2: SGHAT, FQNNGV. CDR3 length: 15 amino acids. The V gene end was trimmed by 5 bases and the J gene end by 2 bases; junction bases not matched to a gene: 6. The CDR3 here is CASSTRGQTYNEQFF. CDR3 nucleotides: TGTGCCAGCAGCACTAGGGGGCAAACCTACAATGAGCAGTTCTTC.

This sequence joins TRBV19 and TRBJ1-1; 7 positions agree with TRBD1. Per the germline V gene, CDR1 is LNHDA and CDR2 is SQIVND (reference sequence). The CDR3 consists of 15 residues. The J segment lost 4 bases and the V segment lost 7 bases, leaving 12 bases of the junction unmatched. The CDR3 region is CASNPLRGGGTEAFF. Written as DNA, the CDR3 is TGTGCCAGTAACCCCCTGAGAGGGGGCGGCACTGAAGCTTTCTTT.

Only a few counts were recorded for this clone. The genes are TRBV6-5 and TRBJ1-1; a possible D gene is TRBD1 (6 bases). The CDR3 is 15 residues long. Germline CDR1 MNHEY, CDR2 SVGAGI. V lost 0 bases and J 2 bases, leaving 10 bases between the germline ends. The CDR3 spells CASSYSRTANTEAFF. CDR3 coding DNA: TGTGCCAGCAGTTACTCGAGGACAGCCAACACTGAAGCTTTCTTT.

The chain's CDR3 is CASSDGHRGQFF. The CDR3 bases are TGTGCCAGCAGTGACGGACACCGAGGGCAGTTCTTC. V usage is TRBV6-1 and J usage is TRBJ2-1; tentative D call: TRBD1 (5 bases). This CDR3 region has 12 residues. From germline, CDR1 is MNHNS and CDR2 SASEGT. V gave up 3 bases and J gave up 12 bases, with 12 bases separating them.

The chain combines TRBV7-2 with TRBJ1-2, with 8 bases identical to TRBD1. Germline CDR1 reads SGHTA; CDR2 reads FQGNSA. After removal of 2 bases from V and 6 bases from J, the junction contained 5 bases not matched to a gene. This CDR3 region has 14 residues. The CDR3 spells CASSLRTGTDGYTF. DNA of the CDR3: TGTGCCAGCAGCTTAAGGACAGGGACTGATGGCTACACCTTC. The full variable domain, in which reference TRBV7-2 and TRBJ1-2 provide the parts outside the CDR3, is GAGVSQSPSNKVTEKGKDVELRCDPISGHTALYWYRQSLGQGLEFLIYFQGNSAPDKSGLPSDRFSAERTGGSVSTLTIQRTQQEDSAVYLCASSLRTGTDGYTFGSGTRLTVV.

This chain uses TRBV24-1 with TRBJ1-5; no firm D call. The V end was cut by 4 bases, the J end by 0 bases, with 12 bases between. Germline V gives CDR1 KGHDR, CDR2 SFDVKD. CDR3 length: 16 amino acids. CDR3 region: CATSELGGNSNQPQHF. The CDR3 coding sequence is TGTGCCACCAGTGAATTGGGCGGTAATAGCAATCAGCCCCAGCATTTT.

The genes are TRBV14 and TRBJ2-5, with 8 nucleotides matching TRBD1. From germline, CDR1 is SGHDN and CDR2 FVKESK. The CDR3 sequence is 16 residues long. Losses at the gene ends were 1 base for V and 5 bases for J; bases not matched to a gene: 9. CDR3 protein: CASSQASAGGAETQYF. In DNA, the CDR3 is TGTGCCAGCAGCCAAGCGTCCGCAGGGGGCGCCGAGACCCAGTACTTC.

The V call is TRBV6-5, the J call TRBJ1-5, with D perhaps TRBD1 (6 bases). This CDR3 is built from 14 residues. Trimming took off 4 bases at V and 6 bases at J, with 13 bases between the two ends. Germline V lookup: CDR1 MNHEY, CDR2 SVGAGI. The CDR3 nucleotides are TGTGCCAGCAGTTCCGACAGGTGGTCTCAGCCCCAGCATTTT. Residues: CASSSDRWSQPQHF.

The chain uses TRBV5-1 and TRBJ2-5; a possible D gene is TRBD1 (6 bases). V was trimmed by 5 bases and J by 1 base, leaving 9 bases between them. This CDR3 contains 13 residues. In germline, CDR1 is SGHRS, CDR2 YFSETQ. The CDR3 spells CASRPDSQETQYF. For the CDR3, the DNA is TGCGCCAGCAGACCGGACAGCCAAGAGACCCAGTACTTC.

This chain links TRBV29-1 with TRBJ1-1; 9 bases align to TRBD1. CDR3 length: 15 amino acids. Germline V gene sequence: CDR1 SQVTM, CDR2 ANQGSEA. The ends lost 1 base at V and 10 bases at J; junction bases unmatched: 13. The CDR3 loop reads CSVEGSRGQGGRAFF. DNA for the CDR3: TGCAGCGTTGAAGGTTCTAGGGGACAGGGAGGTCGAGCTTTCTTT.

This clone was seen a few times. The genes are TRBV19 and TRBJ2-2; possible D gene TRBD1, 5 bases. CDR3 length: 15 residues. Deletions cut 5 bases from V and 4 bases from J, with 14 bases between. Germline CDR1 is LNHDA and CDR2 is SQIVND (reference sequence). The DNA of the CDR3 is TGTGCCAGTAGTGGGTGGGGCATCTTCACCGGGGAGCTGTTTTTT. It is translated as CASSGWGIFTGELFF.

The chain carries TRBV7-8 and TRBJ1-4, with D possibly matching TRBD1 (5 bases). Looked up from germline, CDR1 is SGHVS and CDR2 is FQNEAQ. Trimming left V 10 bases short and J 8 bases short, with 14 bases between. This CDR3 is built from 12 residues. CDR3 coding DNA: TGTGCCACTACAGGTAGAGGAGAAAAACTGTTTTTT. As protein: CATTGRGEKLFF.

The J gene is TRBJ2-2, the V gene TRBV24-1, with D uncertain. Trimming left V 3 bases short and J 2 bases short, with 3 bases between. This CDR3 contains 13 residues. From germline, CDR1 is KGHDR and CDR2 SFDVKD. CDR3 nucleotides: TGTGCCACCAGTGATGTAAACACCGGGGAGCTGTTTTTT. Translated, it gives CATSDVNTGELFF.

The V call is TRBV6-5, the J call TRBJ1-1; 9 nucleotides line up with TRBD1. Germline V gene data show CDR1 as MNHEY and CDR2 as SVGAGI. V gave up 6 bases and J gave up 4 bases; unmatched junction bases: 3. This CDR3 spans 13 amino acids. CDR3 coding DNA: TGTGCCAGCAGGATGACAGGGGGCACTGAAGCTTTCTTT. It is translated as CASRMTGGTEAFF.

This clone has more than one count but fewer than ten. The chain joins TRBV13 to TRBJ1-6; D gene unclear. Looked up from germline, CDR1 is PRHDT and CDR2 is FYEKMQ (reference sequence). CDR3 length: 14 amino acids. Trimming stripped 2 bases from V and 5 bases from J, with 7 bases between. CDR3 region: CASSLMEDNSPLHF. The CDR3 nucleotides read TGTGCCAGCAGCTTAATGGAGGATAATTCACCCCTCCACTTT.

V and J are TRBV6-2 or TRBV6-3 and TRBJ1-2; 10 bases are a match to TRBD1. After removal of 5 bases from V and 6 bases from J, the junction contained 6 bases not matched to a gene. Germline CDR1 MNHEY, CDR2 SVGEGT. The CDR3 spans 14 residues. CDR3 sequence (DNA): TGTGCCAGCAGTAATGACAGGGGGCTCGATGGCTACACCTTC. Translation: CASSNDRGLDGYTF.

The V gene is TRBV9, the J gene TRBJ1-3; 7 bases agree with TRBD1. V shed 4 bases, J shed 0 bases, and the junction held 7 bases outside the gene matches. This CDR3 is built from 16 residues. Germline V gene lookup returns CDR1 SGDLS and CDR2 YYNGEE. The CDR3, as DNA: TGTGCCAGCAGCAGTACCGGGACAGCCTCTGGAAACACCATATATTTT. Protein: CASSSTGTASGNTIYF.

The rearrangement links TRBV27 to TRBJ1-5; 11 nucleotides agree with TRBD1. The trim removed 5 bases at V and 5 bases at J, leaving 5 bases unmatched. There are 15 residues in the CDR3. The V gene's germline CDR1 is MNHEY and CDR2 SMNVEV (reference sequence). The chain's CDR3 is CASSPRTGGDQPQHF. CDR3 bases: TGTGCCAGCAGTCCCCGGACAGGGGGCGATCAGCCCCAGCATTTT.